The 18 T cell receptor beta chains below come from one sample, sequenced in a study of blood T cell repertoires in COVID-19. Repertoires were generated with immunoSEQ multiplex PCR, while TCRdb's copy carries only in-frame clones and drops some. Altogether around 200,000 clones are present, around 80% being singletons, with the ten largest covering 4.5% to 7%. Sequenced input: peripheral blood. These receptors originate from an older woman with acute or convalescent COVID-19.

The chain carries TRBV12-2 and TRBJ2-7; TRBD2, the table's D call, lacks a check against the DNA. TRBV12-2 is a known pseudogene. CDR3 length: 17 amino acids. The DNA for the CDR3 is TGTGCAAAAGTCGGCCCGAGAAGAGGTCGCCTTAGGTACGAGCAGTACTTC. Translating it yields CAKVGPRRGRLRYEQYF.

The chain recombines TRBV30 with TRBJ1-3; D not certain. Germline CDR1 GTSNPN, CDR2 SVGIG (reference sequence). The V end lost 0 bases, the J end lost 6 bases, and 12 bases lay between the germline ends. The CDR3 loop spans 14 amino acids. Here the CDR3 DNA reads TGTGCCTGGAGTGTAACGGGTATCGCAAACACCATATATTTT. Protein sequence: CAWSVTGIANTIYF.

The chain uses TRBV4-2 and TRBJ2-5, with a tentative D call TRBD2 (6 bases). Between the trimmed V and J ends, which lost 3 bases and 5 bases, there was a span of 16 bases. The CDR3 covers 15 residues. Germline V gene lookup returns CDR1 LGHNA and CDR2 YNFKEQ. CDR3: CASSQRRETGETQYF. The CDR3 nucleotides read TGTGCCAGCAGCCAGCGGAGGGAGACGGGGGAGACCCAGTACTTC.

J is TRBJ1-2 and V is TRBV15; 7 bases are a match to TRBD1. Unmatched junction bases numbered 7, after V lost 0 bases and J lost 6 bases. The CDR3 length is 15 residues. CDR1 and CDR2 from the germline V gene are LNHNV and YYDKDF (reference sequence). The chain's CDR3 is CATSRDRDRVDGYTF. Written as DNA, the CDR3 is TGTGCCACCAGCAGAGATCGTGACAGGGTCGATGGCTACACCTTC. The full variable domain, its missing parts supplied by reference TRBV15 and TRBJ1-2, is DAMVIQNPRYQVTQFGKPVTLSCSQTLNHNVMYWYQQKSSQAPKLLFHYYDKDFNNEADTPDNFQSRRPNTSFCFLDIRSPGLGDTAMYLCATSRDRDRVDGYTFGSGTRLTVV.

V gene TRBV5-4 combines with J gene TRBJ2-1; weak D call: TRBD2 (5 bases). V was cut by 0 bases and J by 6 bases, with 13 bases left in between. Germline V gene lookup returns CDR1 SGHNT and CDR2 YYREEE (reference sequence). This CDR3 contains 15 residues. This CDR3 reads CASSLGGRAGNEQFF. Written as DNA, the CDR3 is TGTGCCAGCAGCTTGGGCGGGCGGGCAGGCAATGAGCAGTTCTTC.

V usage is TRBV18 and J usage is TRBJ1-1; the D is unclear. This CDR3 has 17 amino acids. Germline CDR1 KGHSH, CDR2 LQKENI. V lost 5 bases and J lost 8, with 27 bases in between. CDR3: CASSKREGMQTLEEAFF. The CDR3 coding sequence is TGTGCCAGCTCAAAAAGGGAGGGTATGCAGACCCTCGAAGAAGCTTTCTTT.

V gene TRBV28 combines with J gene TRBJ1-6; TRBD1 might be the D (6 bases). Looked up from germline, CDR1 is MDHEN and CDR2 is SYDVKM. This CDR3 contains 17 residues. The ends were cut back, 3 bases at V and 11 bases at J, with 23 bases in the middle. The CDR3 region is CASSFRGGAASNTPLHF. The CDR3 DNA sequence: TGTGCCAGCAGTTTTAGGGGGGGCGCAGCCTCAAACACACCCCTCCACTTT. Supplemented by reference TRBV28 and TRBJ1-6, the full variable domain reads DVKVTQSSRYLVKRTGEKVFLECVQDMDHENMFWYRQDPGLGLRLIYFSYDVKMKEKGDIPEGYSVSREKKERFSLILESASTNQTSMYLCASSFRGGAASNTPLHFGNGTRLTVT.

DNA of the CDR3: TGTGCCAGCAGTGAAAAGGGGGTTAGGTCACCCCTCCACTTT. It is translated as CASSEKGVRSPLHF. The genes are TRBV2 and TRBJ1-6, with a tentative D call TRBD1 (6 bases). V was pared by 2 bases and J by 10 bases, with 12 bases between. There are 14 residues in the CDR3. CDR1 is SNHLY, CDR2 FYNNEI, per germline.

The chain uses TRBV9 and TRBJ2-7; a weak D match, TRBD2 (6 bases). Trimming cost V 0 bases and J 2 bases, with 9 bases left between them. CDR1 is SGDLS, CDR2 YYNGEE, per germline. The CDR3 sequence is 14 residues long. The chain's CDR3 is CASSVAGETYEQYF. DNA of the CDR3: TGTGCCAGCAGCGTAGCGGGAGAAACCTACGAGCAGTACTTC.

The chain employs TRBV7-6 and TRBJ1-1; D unresolved. There are 13 residues in the CDR3. The V gene's germline CDR1 is SGHVS and CDR2 FNYEAQ. V lost 4 bases to trimming and J lost 7 bases, with 13 bases between them. The CDR3 sequence: CASSSLPGFEAFF. CDR3 DNA: TGTGCCAGCAGCTCCCTCCCAGGTTTTGAAGCTTTCTTT. The complete variable domain, with remaining parts taken from reference TRBV7-6 and TRBJ1-1, reads GAGVSQSPRYKVTKRGQDVALRCDPISGHVSLYWYRQALGQGPEFLTYFNYEAQQDKSGLPNDRFSAERPEGSISTLTIQRTEQRDSAMYRCASSSLPGFEAFFGQGTRLTVV.

The chain carries TRBV3-1 (or the pseudogene TRBV3-2) and TRBJ2-3; no reliable D call. The CDR3 loop spans 13 amino acids. Germline loops: CDR1 LGHDT, CDR2 YNNKEL (reference sequence). The V and J ends lost 0 bases and 6 bases respectively, with 7 bases between them. The CDR3 nucleotides read TGTGCCAGCAGCCAAGAAATTGGCGATACGCAGTATTTT. Protein sequence: CASSQEIGDTQYF.

J is TRBJ2-7 and V is TRBV7-6; 9 bases agree with TRBD2. Germline V gene lookup returns CDR1 SGHVS and CDR2 FNYEAQ. This CDR3 is 15 amino acids long. V trimming: 0 bases; J trimming: 2 bases; junction bases outside the gene matches: 2. The CDR3: CASSLAVAGAYEQYF. The CDR3 region has the DNA TGTGCCAGCAGCTTAGCGGTAGCGGGAGCCTACGAGCAGTACTTC.

This chain joins TRBV7-8 and TRBJ2-7; TRBD2 matches at 7 bases. This CDR3 is 13 amino acids long. CDR1 and CDR2 from the germline V gene are SGHVS and FQNEAQ. J lost 3 bases, V lost 5 bases, and 4 bases had no gene match. The CDR3 is CASSRGEDYEQYF. The CDR3 region has the DNA TGTGCCAGCAGCCGGGGGGAGGACTACGAGCAGTACTTC. Looking up the rest from reference TRBV7-8 and TRBJ2-7 gives the full variable domain: GAGVSQSPRYKVAKRGQDVALRCDPISGHVSLFWYQQALGQGPEFLTYFQNEAQLDKSGLPSDRFFAERPEGSVSTLKIQRTQQEDSAVYLCASSRGEDYEQYFGPGTRLTVT.

This rearrangement joins TRBV14 to TRBJ1-1; 9 positions match TRBD1. The CDR3 consists of 14 residues. Germline V gene lookup returns CDR1 SGHDN and CDR2 FVKESK. The trim removed 2 bases at V and 6 bases at J, leaving 4 bases unmatched. The CDR3 DNA sequence: TGTGCCAGCAGCCAAACAGGGGGCGCGGCTGAAGCTTTCTTT. Translating it yields CASSQTGGAAEAFF.

V usage is TRBV5-1 and J usage is TRBJ1-1; 8 nucleotides agree with TRBD1. Germline trimming cut 4 bases from V and 7 bases from J; bases unmatched to any gene: 6. Looked up from germline, CDR1 is SGHRS and CDR2 is YFSETQ. The CDR3 spans 13 residues. CDR3 residues: CASSLRTGFEAFF. The CDR3 region has the DNA TGCGCCAGCAGCCTCCGGACAGGGTTTGAAGCTTTCTTT.

J is TRBJ1-4 and V is TRBV5-4, with D tentatively TRBD1 (6 bases). The CDR3 covers 15 residues. Trimming stripped 1 base from V and 3 bases from J, with 10 bases between. Germline V lookup: CDR1 SGHNT, CDR2 YYREEE (reference sequence). The CDR3, as DNA: TGTGCCAGCAGCTTGTCTACAGGGCCTAATGAAAAACTGTTTTTT. Protein: CASSLSTGPNEKLFF.

This clone was seen just once. The V and J genes are TRBV7-9 and TRBJ2-7, with D perhaps matching TRBD2 (5 bases). The CDR3 is made up of 14 amino acids. V lost 2 bases and J 4 bases, leaving 12 bases between the germline ends. Germline V gene data show CDR1 as SEHNR and CDR2 as FQNEAQ (reference sequence). The CDR3 DNA sequence: TGTGCCAGCAGCTTAACGCTTCCGGGGTACGAGCAGTACTTC. Amino acids: CASSLTLPGYEQYF.

The chain is built from TRBV7-9 and TRBJ1-1; D is unresolved. Per the germline V gene, CDR1 is SEHNR and CDR2 is FQNEAQ (reference sequence). Trimming stripped 3 bases from V and 1 base from J, with 9 bases between. The CDR3 sequence is 14 residues long. CDR3 residues: CASSLLSENTEAFF. The DNA for the CDR3 is TGTGCCAGCAGCTTGCTCAGCGAGAACACTGAAGCTTTCTTT.